The rows below give T cell receptor beta chains drawn from one sample of a study of cytomegalovirus exposure and HLA in healthy donors. Sequenced by immunoSEQ multiplex PCR; TCRdb stores in-frame clones only, minus some. The sample shows under 200,000 clones, 95% to 97% of them seen only once. The sequenced sample consisted of PBMCs. Receptors were obtained from a woman between 18 and 29 years old in good health and CMV-seronegative. Both conserved end residues are part of each CDR3. D genes are given only for firm matches. The listing skips clone size in some rows; elsewhere it reads once, few, many or a size class.

size	J	D	length	V	DNA	CDR3
once	TRBJ1-2	NA	13	TRBV5-6	TGTGCCAGCAGCTTGGGAGGATCGGATGGCTACACCTTC	CASSLGGSDGYTF
NA	TRBJ1-1	NA	14	TRBV10-3	TGTGCCATCAGTGAGTCCGGGAGTTACACTGAAGCTTTCTTT	CAISESGSYTEAFF
NA	TRBJ1-3	NA	15	TRBV14	TGTGCCAGCAGCCGTGCGGGGAGTGGGGTAAACACCATATATTTT	CASSRAGSGVNTIYF
NA	TRBJ2-6	NA	16	TRBV5-4	TGTGCCAGCAGCCCAGGGTCGAGCTCTGGGGCCAACGTCCTGACTTTC	CASSPGSSSGANVLTF
once	TRBJ1-6	TRBD1	17	TRBV11-2	TGTGCCAGCAGCTTGGACAGGGGAAGCTCCTATAATTCACCCCTCCACTTT	CASSLDRGSSYNSPLHF
NA	TRBJ1-1	NA	13	TRBV6-6	TGTGCCAGCACCCTTATCGCGCAGGGCGCAGCTTTCTTT	CASTLIAQGAAFF
NA	TRBJ2-7	NA	13	TRBV4-1	TGCGCCAGCAGCCGGGGGGATTCCTACGAGCAGTACTTC	CASSRGDSYEQYF
NA	TRBJ2-4	NA	20	TRBV9	TGTGCCAGCAGCGTGGGTTGGGTAGCCAGGGAAGGAGTAGCCAAAAACATTCAGTACTTC	CASSVGWVAREGVAKNIQYF
NA	TRBJ2-1	TRBD2	15	TRBV19	TGTGCCAGTAGTACCGCGGGGGGGCCTCTCAATGAGCAGTTCTTC	CASSTAGGPLNEQFF
NA	TRBJ2-2	NA	16	TRBV9	TGTGCCAGCAGCGCCGACTCCTCTGCGAACACCGGGGAGCTGTTTTTT	CASSADSSANTGELFF
NA	TRBJ2-3	TRBD1	14	TRBV27	TGTGCCAGCAGCCTAGACAGGGGTACAGATACGCAGTATTTT	CASSLDRGTDTQYF
NA	TRBJ1-5	TRBD1	18	TRBV4-1	TGCGCCAGCAGCCAAAAAGACAGGGGCCCTAATAGCAATCAGCCCCAGCATTTT	CASSQKDRGPNSNQPQHF
NA	TRBJ2-7	TRBD1	16	TRBV7-2	TGTGCCAGCAGCTTAGATAGGACAGGGGTCAACTACGAGCAGTACTTC	CASSLDRTGVNYEQYF
few	TRBJ2-5	NA	13	TRBV7-2	TGTGCCAGCAGCAACAGTCTTGAAATGACCCAGTACTTC	CASSNSLEMTQYF
NA	TRBJ2-7	NA	13	TRBV6-6	TGTGCCAGCAGTTACGACTCTTCCTACGAGCAGTACTTC	CASSYDSSYEQYF
NA	TRBJ2-7	TRBD2	13	TRBV11-3	TGTGCCAGCAGCTCCGGACTAGCGTCTGAGCAGTACTTC	CASSSGLASEQYF
NA	TRBJ2-3	TRBD2	14	TRBV9	TGTGCCAGCAGCAGCGGGGGAGCCACAGATACGCAGTATTTT	CASSSGGATDTQYF
NA	TRBJ1-1	TRBD1	14	TRBV4-1	TGCGCCAGCAGCCCGTTGCAGGGGGCTACTGAAGCTTTCTTT	CASSPLQGATEAFF
NA	TRBJ2-3	TRBD2	17	TRBV7-2	TGTGCCAGCAGCTTACGAAAACTAGCGGGTAGCACAGATACGCAGTATTTT	CASSLRKLAGSTDTQYF
NA	TRBJ2-1	TRBD2	15	TRBV19	TGTGCCAGTAGTCGAGCGGGGAGCTCCTACAATGAGCAGTTCTTC	CASSRAGSSYNEQFF
NA	TRBJ1-5	TRBD1	16	TRBV19	TGTGCCAGTACCCCCCTCTTGGACAGGGGGCATCAGCCCCAGCATTTT	CASTPLLDRGHQPQHF
NA	TRBJ2-3	NA	15	TRBV2	TGTGCCAGCACCCGAAGGGGGGGGGCCACAGATACGCAGTATTTT	CASTRRGGATDTQYF
once	TRBJ1-5	NA	14	TRBV18	TGTGCCAGCTCACCAACAGGTATTAATCAGCCCCAGCATTTT	CASSPTGINQPQHF
NA	TRBJ2-1	TRBD1	16	TRBV7-2	TGTGCCAGCAGCGGTCCCGGGACAGGGTTGGTCAATGAGCAGTTCTTC	CASSGPGTGLVNEQFF
NA	TRBJ1-2	NA	11	TRBV29-1	TGCAGCGTCTCGACAGAGTATGGCTACACCTTC	CSVSTEYGYTF
once	TRBJ2-1	NA	13	TRBV18	TGTGCCAGCTCACCAGGAACTAGCCATGAGCAGTTCTTC	CASSPGTSHEQFF
NA	TRBJ1-5	NA	14	TRBV19	TGTGCCTGCGGAGCAGGGGTAAATGTAAGGCCCCAGCATTTT	CACGAGVNVRPQHF
NA	TRBJ2-2	TRBD2	18	TRBV19	TGTGCCAGTGGGCTGCTTGTTTCGGGGGGGGGCTTCGGCGGGGAGCTGTTTTTT	CASGLLVSGGGFGGELFF
NA	TRBJ2-5	NA	15	TRBV29-1	TGCAGCCTGTATGCGCTGCGGCAGGGTGGAGAGACCCAGTACTTC	CSLYALRQGGETQYF
NA	TRBJ2-7	TRBD1	14	TRBV6-1	TGTGCCAGCAGTGAAGGGGGACAGTCCTACGAGCAGTACTTC	CASSEGGQSYEQYF
once	TRBJ2-1	TRBD2	15	TRBV6-5	TGTGCCAGCAGTCTGGACGGGGGGGCCTCCAATGAGCAGTTCTTC	CASSLDGGASNEQFF
NA	TRBJ1-2	TRBD1	16	TRBV27	TGTGCCAGCAGTCCAGGGGGGAGCTACCTTAACTATGGCTACACCTTC	CASSPGGSYLNYGYTF
NA	TRBJ2-2	NA	12	TRBV29-1	TGCAGCGTTGCCCTAGGGGTGGGCGAGCTGTTTTTT	CSVALGVGELFF